The 26 T cell receptor beta chains below all came from one sample that was sequenced in a study of blood T cell repertoires in COVID-19. Produced via immunoSEQ multiplex PCR; TCRdb's table is partial and in-frame only. The data show about 300,000 clones, with 85% to 90% seen just once and about 4.6% held by the top ten. What was sequenced was PBMCs or T cells enriched from blood (not recorded which). The receptor source for this set is a man under 40 who had recovered from COVID-19.

The chain carries TRBV28 and TRBJ1-2; unclear D gene. Germline assignment: CDR1 MDHEN and CDR2 SYDVKM. Trimming removed 5 bases at V and 2 bases at J, with 12 bases between. The CDR3 contains 14 residues. CDR3 sequence (DNA): TGTGCCAGCAGTATCAAACAGAGAAACTATGGCTACACCTTC. This encodes CASSIKQRNYGYTF.

The rearrangement uses TRBV5-1 and TRBJ1-4, with D hard to call. This CDR3 spans 15 amino acids. Trimming shortened V by 4 bases and J by 4 bases, and 14 bases separated the two germline ends. Per the germline V gene, CDR1 is SGHRS and CDR2 is YFSETQ. The CDR3 spells CASSPFNSVNEKLFF. CDR3 nucleotides: TGCGCCAGCAGCCCTTTCAACTCCGTTAATGAAAAACTGTTTTTT.

The rearrangement links TRBV10-1 to TRBJ2-5; 8 bases are shared with TRBD1. Per the germline V gene, CDR1 is WNHNN and CDR2 is SYGVQD (reference sequence). The V segment lost 2 bases and the J segment 5 bases; nucleotides outside the gene matches: 10. CDR3 length equals 16 residues. Written as DNA, the CDR3 is TGCGCCAGCAGTGAGGCTGACAGGGGAGGTCGGGAGACCCAGTACTTC. Translated, it gives CASSEADRGGRETQYF.

On this clone itself: Germline is not matched at one junction end, which may reflect a read error. V and J are TRBV11-2 and TRBJ1-2, with 7 bases aligning to TRBD1. Germline loops: CDR1 SGHAT, CDR2 FQNNGV. The CDR3 length is 13 residues. CDR3 in DNA: TGTGCCAGCAGCTTAGCCTTGGGACAGCCAATCCTCTTC. The encoded protein is CASSLALGQPILF.

The chain couples TRBV5-5 to TRBJ2-7; 8 bases line up with TRBD1. The ends lost 1 base at V and 1 base at J; junction bases unmatched: 13. The CDR3 loop spans 18 amino acids. Germline CDR1 reads SGHKS; CDR2 reads YYEKEE (reference sequence). The CDR3 DNA follows: TGTGCCAGCAGCTTGTCGACAGGGGAAAGTGCCGGTTCCTACGAGCAGTACTTC. Translation: CASSLSTGESAGSYEQYF.

The chain employs TRBV18 and TRBJ1-1, with D possibly matching TRBD1 (5 bases). The CDR3 has 14 amino acids. The germline CDR1 and CDR2 sequences are KGHSH and LQKENI. Trimming pared 1 base from V and 7 bases from J, leaving 13 bases between. DNA for the CDR3: TGTGCCAGCTCACCACGGGGCCAGACCGATGAAGCTTTCTTT. Protein product: CASSPRGQTDEAFF.

The V call is TRBV2, the J call TRBJ1-2; 7 nucleotides line up with TRBD1. Unmatched junction bases numbered 17, after V lost 5 bases and J lost 5 bases. CDR1 is SNHLY, CDR2 FYNNEI, per germline. The CDR3 extends over 17 amino acids. This CDR3 is CASSPDRAHSSKYGYTF. The CDR3 DNA reads as TGTGCCAGCAGTCCCGACAGGGCACACTCCTCGAAGTATGGCTACACCTTC.

The DNA of the CDR3 is TGCGCCAGCAGCTTGGCCGACACAGGCTACTCCTATAATTCACCCCTCCACTTT. Translating it yields CASSLADTGYSYNSPLHF. The J gene is TRBJ1-6, the V gene TRBV5-1; weak D call: TRBD1 (5 bases). The CDR3 spans 18 residues. Per germline, CDR1 SGHRS and CDR2 YFSETQ. The V end lost 0 bases, the J end lost 0 bases, and 13 bases lay between the germline ends.

The chain carries TRBV19 and TRBJ1-2; D is possibly TRBD1 (5 bases). The V gene lost 2 bases and the J gene lost 8 bases, with 24 bases spanning the gap. Germline CDR1 reads LNHDA; CDR2 reads SQIVND (reference sequence). The length of the CDR3 is 17 residues. The CDR3, as DNA: TGTGCCAGTAGTATAATAGGGGTCCAGTTTGGGGCGAGAGGCTACACCTTC. It encodes CASSIIGVQFGARGYTF.

The genes are TRBV12-3 or TRBV12-4 and TRBJ1-6; 9 positions agree with TRBD1. This CDR3 region has 10 residues. Trimming at V came to 8 bases and at J to 16 bases, leaving 3 bases not matched to a gene. The DNA of the CDR3 is TGTGCCAGCGGGACAGGGAGTCTCCACTTT. Translating gives CASGTGSLHF.

The V gene is TRBV19, the J gene TRBJ1-5; 8 nucleotides line up with TRBD1. CDR3 length: 16 amino acids. Unmatched junction bases numbered 6, after V lost 0 bases and J lost 5 bases. The germline V gene encodes CDR1 LNHDA and CDR2 SQIVND (reference sequence). The CDR3 coding sequence is TGTGCCAGTAGTATAGAGGAGACAGGGGTCTATCAGCCCCAGCATTTT. This codes for CASSIEETGVYQPQHF.

This chain uses TRBV19 with TRBJ1-6; D is undetermined. The CDR3 loop spans 14 amino acids. Germline-derived CDR1 and CDR2 are LNHDA and SQIVND (reference sequence). The V gene lost 5 bases and the J gene lost 8 bases, with 13 bases spanning the gap. The CDR3 nucleotides are TGTGCCAGTAGTTCGTCGAGGTCCTATTCACCCCTCCACTTT. Protein product: CASSSSRSYSPLHF.

The chain uses TRBV19 and TRBJ2-5; 13 bases align to TRBD2. The CDR3 has 18 residues. The V gene end was trimmed by 3 bases and the J gene end by 4 bases; junction bases not matched to a gene: 11. Germline CDR1 and CDR2: LNHDA and SQIVND (reference sequence). CDR3 nucleotides: TGTGCCAGTAGTATCGCCCCTTTGAGACTAGCGGGAGGAGAGACCCAGTACTTC. It translates to CASSIAPLRLAGGETQYF.

The CDR3 sequence is CAWSARVTGASSYNSPLHF. As DNA, the CDR3 is TGTGCCTGGAGTGCCAGGGTCACAGGGGCCAGCTCCTATAATTCACCCCTCCACTTT. V is TRBV30 and J is TRBJ1-6; 7 nucleotides line up with TRBD1. J was trimmed by 0 bases and V by 1 base; bases with no gene match: 12. This CDR3 contains 19 residues. From germline, CDR1 is GTSNPN and CDR2 SVGIG (reference sequence).

The V and J genes are TRBV5-1 and TRBJ2-3; 7 nucleotides align to TRBD1. The CDR3 spans 16 residues. Germline V lookup: CDR1 SGHRS, CDR2 YFSETQ. The V segment lost 4 bases and the J segment 2 bases; nucleotides outside the gene matches: 10. The CDR3 protein is CASSGPRGPSTDTQYF. In DNA, the CDR3 is TGCGCCAGCAGCGGCCCAAGGGGGCCTTCCACAGATACGCAGTATTTT.

The chain joins TRBV5-1 to TRBJ2-5; 8 bases fit TRBD2. V lost 0 bases to trimming and J lost 2 bases; unmatched junction nucleotides: 6. CDR1 is SGHRS and CDR2 is YFSETQ in the germline V gene. The CDR3 extends over 16 amino acids. The CDR3 DNA reads TGCGCCAGCAGCTTGGCAGTAGCGGGGTTACAAGAGACCCAGTACTTC. This encodes CASSLAVAGLQETQYF.

As concerns this clone: Other nucleotide sequences in the sample specify the same CDR3. This chain uses TRBV11-2 with TRBJ2-3; 8 nucleotides line up with TRBD2. Losses at the gene ends were 5 bases for V and 2 bases for J; bases not matched to a gene: 6. Germline-derived CDR1 and CDR2 are SGHAT and FQNNGV. CDR3 length: 15 residues. For the CDR3, the DNA is TGTGCCAGCAGCGCTAGGACTAGCCCCACAGATACGCAGTATTTT. Encoded protein: CASSARTSPTDTQYF.

The chain couples TRBV11-1 to TRBJ2-7; TRBD1 matches at 7 bases. The CDR3 spans 15 residues. Germline trimming cut 5 bases from V and 3 bases from J; bases unmatched to any gene: 10. The germline CDR1 and CDR2 sequences are SGHAT and FQDESV (reference sequence). The CDR3 nucleotides are TGTGCCAGCAGCCTTAGGACAGGAAAGAACTACGAGCAGTACTTC. Translated, it gives CASSLRTGKNYEQYF.

The chain uses TRBV5-6 and TRBJ1-2; D not certain. V lost 3 bases to trimming and J lost 1 base, with 10 bases between them. Per the germline V gene, CDR1 is SGHDT and CDR2 is YYEEEE. The CDR3 consists of 14 residues. CDR3 coding DNA: TGTGCCAGCAGCTCCGACGGGATTAACTATGGCTACACCTTC. Translated: CASSSDGINYGYTF. Full variable domain (missing parts from reference TRBV5-6 and TRBJ1-2): DAGVTQSPTHLIKTRGQQVTLRCSPKSGHDTVSWYQQALGQGPQFIFQYYEEEERQRGNFPDRFSGHQFPNYSSELNVNALLLGDSALYLCASSSDGINYGYTFGSGTRLTVV.

This rearrangement joins TRBV6-5 to TRBJ1-2; no firm D call. V lost 4 bases and J lost 6, with 18 bases in between. This CDR3 is 15 amino acids long. Germline CDR1 and CDR2: MNHEY and SVGAGI. Here the CDR3 DNA reads TGTGCCAGCAGTTGGGGATCTCGGGATTCGGATGGCTACACCTTC. Translated: CASSWGSRDSDGYTF.

Here the CDR3 reads CASGFSGRATNEQFF. The CDR3 bases are TGTGCCAGTGGTTTCTCCGGGAGGGCGACCAATGAGCAGTTCTTC. V and J are TRBV19 and TRBJ2-1; TRBD2 aligns across 8 bases. Germline values: CDR1 LNHDA, CDR2 SQIVND (reference sequence). The length of the CDR3 is 15 residues. The trim removed 8 bases at V and 6 bases at J, leaving 12 bases unmatched.

The genes are TRBV18 and TRBJ1-3, with a possible D match to TRBD1 (6 bases). There are 17 residues in the CDR3. Germline V CDR1 and CDR2: KGHSH, LQKENI. Trimming stripped 4 bases from V and 0 bases from J, with 16 bases between. CDR3 in DNA: TGTGCCAGCTCACGCGTTCAAGGACAGCACTCTGGAAACACCATATATTTT. Its translation is CASSRVQGQHSGNTIYF.

This clone has only a few counts. This sequence joins TRBV18 and TRBJ1-1, with a tentative D call TRBD1 (5 bases). Germline values: CDR1 KGHSH, CDR2 LQKENI. V lost 3 bases to trimming and J lost 7 bases, with 12 bases between them. This CDR3 has 13 amino acids. The CDR3 spells CASSPWGGNEAFF. DNA for the CDR3: TGTGCCAGCTCACCGTGGGGGGGGAATGAAGCTTTCTTT.

The chain links TRBV5-5 to TRBJ2-7, with 9 bases aligning to TRBD1. The ends lost 4 bases at V and 2 bases at J; junction bases unmatched: 4. Per germline, CDR1 SGHKS and CDR2 YYEKEE (reference sequence). This CDR3 is built from 14 residues. The CDR3 loop is CASSRDRVAYEQYF. For the CDR3, the DNA is TGTGCCAGCAGCAGGGACAGGGTCGCCTACGAGCAGTACTTC.

The chain joins TRBV12-5 to TRBJ2-7; D is unclear. This CDR3 is 12 amino acids long. Per the germline V gene, CDR1 is LGHNT and CDR2 is FRNRAP. Trimming left V 1 base short and J 4 bases short, with 5 bases between. CDR3 nucleotide sequence: TGTGCTAGTGGTTTGGACTCGTACGAGCAGTACTTC. Encoded protein: CASGLDSYEQYF.

The CDR3 loop reads CASSWGQAPPSPLHF. The CDR3 DNA sequence: TGTGCCAGCAGCTGGGGACAGGCTCCCCCTTCACCCCTCCACTTT. V and J are TRBV7-9 and TRBJ1-6, with TRBD1 matching over 8 bases. Losses at the gene ends were 4 bases for V and 9 bases for J; bases not matched to a gene: 8. The germline gives CDR1 SEHNR, CDR2 FQNEAQ (reference sequence). This CDR3 spans 15 amino acids.